Each of the 22 T cell receptor beta chains below was sequenced from the same sample in a study of shared clonotypes between healthy human individuals. Terminally differentiated effector memory CD45RA+ cells were excluded by CCR7 positive selection of CD45RO-negative cells. Here immunoSEQ multiplex PCR was the method, and the copy in TCRdb shows in-frame clones only, minus some. The sample has some 2.1 million clones, 93% seen once. The sample taken for sequencing was naive CD8+ T cells from PBMCs. Receptors were obtained from a young man in good health. Some clones in this sample may be carry-over from other donors' samples.

The V and J genes are TRBV5-6 and TRBJ2-7; 7 nucleotides align to TRBD2. This CDR3 comprises 14 residues. J lost 4 bases, V lost 4 bases, and 8 bases had no gene match. In germline, CDR1 is SGHDT, CDR2 YYEEEE. The CDR3 coding sequence is TGTGCCAGCAGCCTCCGACTAGCTCGATACGAGCAGTACTTC. It is translated as CASSLRLARYEQYF. The full variable domain, completed using reference TRBV5-6 and TRBJ2-7, is DAGVTQSPTHLIKTRGQQVTLRCSPKSGHDTVSWYQQALGQGPQFIFQYYEEEERQRGNFPDRFSGHQFPNYSSELNVNALLLGDSALYLCASSLRLARYEQYFGPGTRLTVT.

The chain is built from TRBV27 and TRBJ1-5; a possible D gene is TRBD1 (6 bases). Germline CDR1 is MNHEY and CDR2 is SMNVEV (reference sequence). V dropped 2 bases and J dropped 5 bases, with 13 bases sitting between them. This CDR3 is built from 15 residues. CDR3 residues: CASSLGRGPHQPQHF. The DNA of the CDR3 is TGTGCCAGCAGTTTAGGCAGGGGACCTCATCAGCCCCAGCATTTT.

This clone appeared a single time. The chain links TRBV6-1 to TRBJ1-2; D is perhaps TRBD1 (5 bases). The V gene's germline CDR1 is MNHNS and CDR2 SASEGT. CDR3 size: 14 residues. Trimming pared 2 bases from V and 6 bases from J, leaving 13 bases between. CDR3 amino acids: CASSESGAGNGYTF. The CDR3 nucleotides read TGTGCCAGCAGTGAAAGTGGGGCAGGGAATGGCTACACCTTC.

The rearrangement uses TRBV11-2 and TRBJ2-5, with 8 bases that match TRBD2. The V and J ends lost 4 bases and 1 base, in that order; junction bases with no gene match: 8. Germline V gene sequence: CDR1 SGHAT, CDR2 FQNNGV. CDR3 length equals 16 residues. CDR3 sequence (DNA): TGTGCCAGCAGCTCACCCGTAGCGGGACTCCAAGAGACCCAGTACTTC. It translates to CASSSPVAGLQETQYF. Combining the CDR3 with reference TRBV11-2 and TRBJ2-5 gives the whole variable domain EAGVAQSPRYKIIEKRQSVAFWCNPISGHATLYWYQQILGQGPKLLIQFQNNGVVDDSQLPKDRFSAERLKGVDSTLKIQPAKLEDSAVYLCASSSPVAGLQETQYFGPGTRLLVL.

This clone was picked up one time. This chain connects TRBV4-1 to TRBJ2-7, with D uncertain. V was trimmed by 0 bases and J by 8 bases, leaving 8 bases between them. Germline CDR1 is MGHRA and CDR2 is YSYEKL. CDR3 length equals 12 residues. CDR3 coding DNA: TGCGCCAGCAGCCAAGATCTTTCTCAGCAGTACTTC. The encoded protein is CASSQDLSQQYF.

Here the CDR3 reads CAIQASRSKDEQYF. CDR3 DNA sequence: TGTGCGATTCAAGCAAGCCGGAGCAAGGACGAGCAGTACTTC. The chain joins TRBV28 to TRBJ2-7, with unresolved D. CDR3 length: 14 residues. Germline lookup yields CDR1 MDHEN and CDR2 SYDVKM. Full variable domain (rest looked up from reference TRBV28 and TRBJ2-7): DVKVTQSSRYLVKRTGEKVFLECVQDMDHENMFWYRQDPGLGLRLIYFSYDVKMKEKGDIPEGYSVSREKKERFSLILESASTNQTSMYLCAIQASRSKDEQYFGPGTRLTVT.

This sequence joins TRBV5-5 and TRBJ1-2, with TRBD1 matching over 8 bases. The CDR3 runs 17 residues. V gave up 2 bases and J gave up 3 bases; unmatched junction bases: 12. Germline CDR1 SGHKS, CDR2 YYEKEE (reference sequence). The CDR3 loop is CASSFPQGADLYYGYTF. CDR3 nucleotides: TGTGCCAGCAGCTTTCCGCAGGGGGCTGATTTGTACTATGGCTACACCTTC.

The rearrangement links TRBV4-1 to TRBJ2-2; 7 nucleotides match TRBD1. This CDR3 region has 14 residues. The J segment lost 6 bases and the V segment lost 1 base, leaving 2 bases of the junction unmatched. Per the germline V gene, CDR1 is MGHRA and CDR2 is YSYEKL. DNA for the CDR3: TGCGCCAGCAGCCAAGTCGGACAGGCCGGGGAGCTGTTTTTT. It specifies CASSQVGQAGELFF.

About this clone: This CDR3 is also generated by other DNA sequences in the sample. The chain is built from TRBV10-2 and TRBJ1-1; D not resolved. The CDR3 length is 12 residues. CDR1 WSHSY and CDR2 SAAADI come from the germline V gene. Trimming cost V 3 bases and J 5 bases, with 7 bases left between them. CDR3 sequence: CASSDGGTEAFF. CDR3 nucleotide sequence: TGCGCCAGCAGTGATGGCGGGACTGAAGCTTTCTTT.

As to this clone: This same CDR3 is encoded by further DNA sequences in the sample. The chain employs TRBV5-6 and TRBJ2-7; the D is unclear. The V end was cut by 1 base, the J end by 1 base, with 6 bases between. The germline V gene has CDR1 SGHDT and CDR2 YYEEEE. The CDR3 contains 13 residues. CDR3 DNA: TGTGCCAGCAGCTTGTCCTCATCCTACGAGCAGTACTTC. This sequence encodes CASSLSSSYEQYF.

The V call is TRBV7-2, the J call TRBJ2-1; 7 positions match TRBD2. CDR1 and CDR2 (germline): SGHTA, FQGNSA. The CDR3 consists of 14 residues. The trim removed 7 bases at V and 7 bases at J, leaving 10 bases unmatched. CDR3 sequence reads: CASTWGGVLNEQFF. Written as DNA, the CDR3 is TGTGCCAGCACTTGGGGGGGAGTGTTAAATGAGCAGTTCTTC.

Points on this clone: The identical CDR3 is also encoded by other nucleotide sequences in the sample. The chain combines TRBV27 with TRBJ1-5; tentative D call: TRBD1 (5 bases). This CDR3 region has 14 residues. Per germline, CDR1 MNHEY and CDR2 SMNVEV (reference sequence). The germline V and J ends were trimmed by 6 bases and 6 bases, with 15 bases remaining between them. For the CDR3, the DNA is TGTGCCAGCAGCCCCGGGGGGATCCGTCAGCCCCAGCATTTT. Translating gives CASSPGGIRQPQHF.

V gene TRBV6-5 combines with J gene TRBJ2-1; 11 bases map to TRBD2. V was pared by 5 bases and J by 9 bases, with 9 bases of the junction left unmatched. Germline CDR1 is MNHEY and CDR2 is SVGAGI. This CDR3 contains 15 residues. This CDR3 is CASSPGLAAGSEQFF. CDR3 sequence (DNA): TGTGCCAGCAGTCCGGGACTAGCGGCGGGGAGTGAGCAGTTCTTC.

This clone was seen a single time. V gene TRBV11-2 combines with J gene TRBJ2-3; 9 bases map to TRBD1. Germline lookup yields CDR1 SGHAT and CDR2 FQNNGV. Germline trimming cut 3 bases from V and 1 base from J; bases unmatched to any gene: 5. The CDR3 contains 16 residues. The CDR3 bases are TGTGCCAGCAGCTTGGGACAGGGACTACGCACAGATACGCAGTATTTT. Translated, it gives CASSLGQGLRTDTQYF.

V and J are TRBV21-1 and TRBJ2-1; the D call in the table, TRBD2, was not verified against the DNA. TRBV21-1 is assigned pseudogene status. The CDR3 is 23 residues long. This CDR3 is CASSKNLFLGHPEREEAYNEQFF. The CDR3 DNA follows: TGTGCCAGCAGCAAAAACCTTTTTTTGGGACATCCGGAGCGGGAGGAAGCCTACAATGAGCAGTTCTTC.

V and J are TRBV27 and TRBJ2-1; 10 bases fit TRBD1. Per the germline V gene, CDR1 is MNHEY and CDR2 is SMNVEV (reference sequence). There are 15 residues in the CDR3. Losses at the gene ends were 2 bases for V and 10 bases for J; bases not matched to a gene: 8. The CDR3 protein is CASSLDRGPSEEQFF. Here the CDR3 DNA reads TGTGCCAGCAGTTTAGACAGGGGGCCTTCGGAAGAGCAGTTCTTC.

Note on this clone: Within the sample, other DNA sequences also encode this same CDR3. The V and J genes are TRBV4-1 and TRBJ2-3, with a possible D match to TRBD1 (5 bases). The germline V gene has CDR1 MGHRA and CDR2 YSYEKL. The CDR3 length is 13 residues. V was clipped by 1 base and J by 4 bases, with 6 bases between them. CDR3 in DNA: TGCGCCAGCAGCCAAGTAGGGGCAGATACGCAGTATTTT. Protein product: CASSQVGADTQYF.

The chain recombines TRBV7-2 with TRBJ2-3; possibly TRBD2 for D (5 bases). CDR3 size: 15 residues. Trimming pared 2 bases from V and 1 base from J, leaving 10 bases between. CDR1 SGHTA and CDR2 FQGNSA come from the germline V gene. DNA for the CDR3: TGTGCCAGCAGCTTACGGGCGGGTCGCACAGATACGCAGTATTTT. It codes for CASSLRAGRTDTQYF.

The chain links TRBV10-1 to TRBJ2-1, with unresolved D. Germline CDR1 and CDR2: WNHNN and SYGVQD (reference sequence). Between the trimmed V and J ends, which lost 6 bases and 7 bases, there was a span of 13 bases. CDR3 length: 13 amino acids. The CDR3 coding sequence is TGCGCCAGCAGCCCCGTATCCCCAAATGAGCAGTTCTTC. Its protein product is CASSPVSPNEQFF.

The chain combines TRBV9 with TRBJ2-3, with 7 bases identical to TRBD1. CDR3 length: 16 amino acids. J lost 2 bases, V lost 0 bases, and 6 bases had no gene match. The germline V gene encodes CDR1 SGDLS and CDR2 YYNGEE. CDR3 residues: CASSVESGGSTDTQYF. As DNA, the CDR3 is TGTGCCAGCAGCGTAGAATCAGGGGGATCCACAGATACGCAGTATTTT.

V usage is TRBV10-1 and J usage is TRBJ2-1; D unclear. The CDR3 is 14 amino acids. Germline V gene sequence: CDR1 WNHNN, CDR2 SYGVQD (reference sequence). Between the trimmed V and J ends, which lost 2 bases and 1 base, there was a span of 6 bases. In DNA form, the CDR3 reads TGCGCCAGCAGTGAGGCGGCTTCCTACAATGAGCAGTTCTTC. Translating it yields CASSEAASYNEQFF.

The rearrangement joins TRBV6-1 to TRBJ2-3; no firm D call. V was shortened by 8 bases and J by 4 bases, with 7 bases between the two germline ends. Germline assignment: CDR1 MNHNS and CDR2 SASEGT. The CDR3 totals 11 residues. DNA for the CDR3: TGTGCCAGCGGAAGTGCAGATACGCAGTATTTT. Translation: CASGSADTQYF.